A selection of T cell receptor beta chains follows, all from one sample in a study of cytomegalovirus exposure and HLA in healthy donors. The table came from immunoSEQ multiplex PCR; TCRdb's copy has only in-frame clones and leaves some out. The sample contains some 190,000 clones, 75% to 90% of which appear only once. Sequencing was done on a sample of PBMCs. The receptors shown here come from a girl under 18 in good health and CMV-seropositive. Each CDR3 is given with its conserved first and last residue. The D gene is left open where the match is weak. Expanded clones get a size class; other rows say once, few or many, or leave the size out.

clone_size	j_call	d_call	v_call	cdr3_nt	cdr3_aa
few	TRBJ1-2	TRBD1	TRBV5-4	TGTGCCAGCAGCTTGGGGACAGGGCCCACTTATGGCTACACCTTC	CASSLGTGPTYGYTF
-	TRBJ1-5	-	TRBV30	TGTGCCTGGAGTGTACGGACACTTAGCAATCAGCCCCAGCATTTT	CAWSVRTLSNQPQHF
-	TRBJ1-2	TRBD1	TRBV4-1	TGCGCCAGCAGCCAGGGAACAGGGGTCTATGGCTACACCTTC	CASSQGTGVYGYTF
-	TRBJ1-1	TRBD1	TRBV10-3	TGTGCCATCGGAGGTAGGACAGGCCTGAACACTGAAGCTTTCTTT	CAIGGRTGLNTEAFF
-	TRBJ2-7	-	TRBV6-1	TGTGCCAGCAGGGGTCGCGGGATTACCTACGAGCAGTACTTC	CASRGRGITYEQYF
-	TRBJ2-1	TRBD2	TRBV10-1	TGCGCCAGCAGCCTTACGAGCGGGAGTTCGACCTACAATGAGCAGTTCTTC	CASSLTSGSSTYNEQFF
few	TRBJ2-1	-	TRBV19	TGTGCCAGTAGCCGGCTTGAGGCCTACAATGAGCAGTTCTTC	CASSRLEAYNEQFF
-	TRBJ2-2	TRBD2	TRBV4-1	TGCGCCAGCAGCCAAGGACTAGCGGGAGTGGGCACCGGGGAGCTGTTTTTT	CASSQGLAGVGTGELFF
-	TRBJ2-3	TRBD2	TRBV4-1	TGCGCCAGCAGCCAACCCCTAGCGGGAGCGGGCGCAGATACGCAGTATTTT	CASSQPLAGAGADTQYF
few	TRBJ2-5	TRBD2	TRBV6-5	TGTGCCAGCACCCAACTAGCGGGAGTTTGGGAGACCCAGTACTTC	CASTQLAGVWETQYF
-	TRBJ1-1	TRBD1	TRBV10-1	TGCGCCAGCAGTGAGTCGAGGAGGGACAGGATGAACACTGAAGCTTTCTTT	CASSESRRDRMNTEAFF
-	TRBJ2-7	TRBD2	TRBV5-4	TGTGCCAGCAGCTTGGAGGCGGGAGGGGCCACCGCCGAGCAGTACTTC	CASSLEAGGATAEQYF
-	TRBJ2-1	TRBD1	TRBV5-6	TGTGCCAGCAGTTCTGGACAGGGGGCATTCCCTTGGGGCAATGAGCAGTTCTTC	CASSSGQGAFPWGNEQFF
-	TRBJ2-5	-	TRBV27	TGTGCCAGCAGAATAGGGGAACTGGAAGAGACCCAGTACTTC	CASRIGELEETQYF
-	TRBJ1-5	-	TRBV9	TGTGCCAGCAGCGCATCCGGGAGTAGCAATCAGCCCCAGCATTTT	CASSASGSSNQPQHF
-	TRBJ2-1	TRBD2	TRBV7-2	TGTGCCAGCAGCTTAGCGGGAGGGCACAATGAGCAGTTCTTC	CASSLAGGHNEQFF
-	TRBJ2-7	-	TRBV27	TGTGCCAGCAGTTTAGGGACTGGCTTAGAGCAGTACTTC	CASSLGTGLEQYF
few	TRBJ1-1	-	TRBV29-1	TGCAGCGTTGGGAGGCCGTCGGGTGAAGCTTTCTTT	CSVGRPSGEAFF
once	TRBJ2-1	TRBD1	TRBV11-2	TGTGCCAGCAGCTTAGTCCTCGGCAGGGGGACGTTCGATGAGCAGTTCTTC	CASSLVLGRGTFDEQFF
-	TRBJ2-1	TRBD2	TRBV5-1	TGCGCCAGCAGCTGGCTAGCGGGGGGGGGAGGTTACAATGAGCAGTTCTTC	CASSWLAGGGGYNEQFF
-	TRBJ1-1	TRBD1	TRBV14	TGTGCCAGCAGCCAAGACAAGGGGACAGCAATGAACACTGAAGCTTTCTTT	CASSQDKGTAMNTEAFF
-	TRBJ2-7	-	TRBV6-5	TGTGCCAGCAGTTACGGCAGGTCAAGCTCCTACGAGCAGTACTTC	CASSYGRSSSYEQYF
-	TRBJ2-2	-	TRBV10-1	TGCGCCAGCAGTTTCGGGAACACCGGGGAGCTGTTTTTT	CASSFGNTGELFF
-	TRBJ2-2	-	TRBV18	TGTGCCAGCTCACCTAGAAGCGGACCAAACACCGGGGAGCTGTTTTTT	CASSPRSGPNTGELFF
-	TRBJ2-7	TRBD1	TRBV25-1	TGTGCCAGCAGATCTGACAGGGGGCAGTACGAGCAGTACTTC	CASRSDRGQYEQYF
-	TRBJ1-2	-	TRBV15	TGTGCCACCAGCAGAGAAAACAGGGCTAACTATGGCTACACCTTC	CATSRENRANYGYTF
few	TRBJ2-1	-	TRBV7-2	TGTGCCAGCAGCTTAGGGGCTTACAATGAGCAGTTCTTC	CASSLGAYNEQFF
-	TRBJ2-7	TRBD1	TRBV7-2	TGTGCCAGCAGCCTGGGACAGGGGAACTCCTACGAGCAGTACTTC	CASSLGQGNSYEQYF
once	TRBJ2-7	TRBD2	TRBV6-5	TGTGCCAGCGAACCCGGGGGGACCCCCTACGAGCAGTACTTC	CASEPGGTPYEQYF
once	TRBJ2-1	TRBD2	TRBV5-6	TGTGCCAGCAGCGATGGGACTAGCGGGGGTTTCAATGAGCAGTTCTTC	CASSDGTSGGFNEQFF
-	TRBJ1-1	-	TRBV4-1	TGCGCCAGCAGCCAAGCCCTGGGGGGAGGGGCCAACACTGAAGCTTTCTTT	CASSQALGGGANTEAFF
-	TRBJ2-1	-	TRBV7-9	TGTGCCAGCAGCGGGAGGGGGAGCTCCTACAATGAGCAGTTCTTC	CASSGRGSSYNEQFF
-	TRBJ2-7	-	TRBV20-1	TGCAGCGGACATCGGAACGACGAGCAGTACTTC	CSGHRNDEQYF
-	TRBJ1-1	-	TRBV6-6	TGTGCCAGCAGCGCAGACAGAACTGAAGCTTTCTTT	CASSADRTEAFF
-	TRBJ1-3	-	TRBV6-5	TGTGCCAGCAGTAGGGAGGGAAACACCATATATTTT	CASSREGNTIYF
-	TRBJ1-5	-	TRBV15	TGTGCCACCAGCTCCTGGGCGGGGAATCAGCCCCAGCATTTT	CATSSWAGNQPQHF
-	TRBJ1-2	TRBD1	TRBV5-4	TGTGCCAGCAGCATCGCCTTCCGGACAGGGGTTCACTATGGCTACACCTTC	CASSIAFRTGVHYGYTF
-	TRBJ2-7	-	TRBV6-5	TGTGCCAGCAGTTACTCCGGGACATTCTACGAGCAGTACTTC	CASSYSGTFYEQYF
-	TRBJ1-2	TRBD1	TRBV7-9	TGTGCCAGCAGCTTCTCCGGTACAGGGGTCTATGGCTACACCTTC	CASSFSGTGVYGYTF
-	TRBJ2-7	TRBD2	TRBV9	TGTGCCAGCAGCCCAGCCCGGACTAGCGGGAGAGGGACCGAGCAGTACTTC	CASSPARTSGRGTEQYF
-	TRBJ2-7	TRBD2	TRBV4-1	TGCGCCAGCAGCCAAGCACCCAGCGGGAGCTCCTACGAGCAGTACTTC	CASSQAPSGSSYEQYF
-	TRBJ2-3	TRBD1	TRBV7-2	TGTGCCAGCAGAGGACAGGGGACAGATACGCAGTATTTT	CASRGQGTDTQYF